This T cell receptor (beta chain) was retrieved from a study of blood T cell repertoires in COVID-19. Study as a whole: Samples of COVID-19 (acute and convalescent) were obtained from the United States, Italy and Spain. PBMCs, B-cell-depleted T cells, or T cells were the source of the cDNA or gDNA that made up the material.

The authors' processing: Nucleated cell counts were estimated from reference gene primer amplification. Sequencing used immunoSEQ multiplex PCR; TCRdb keeps in-frame clones, though not all of them. V, J and clone size are those of that table, while D and trimming were read from the DNA. This table holds approximately 94,000 clones, around 89% found once. Specimen: peripheral blood. The TCR comes from a woman at least 80 years old with active COVID-19.

CDR3 nucleotides: TGTGCCAGCAGTCGACCGGGGTATTCACCCCTCCACTTT. Protein product: CASSRPGYSPLHF. The chain recombines TRBV28 with TRBJ1-6; D is unclear. The length of the CDR3 is 13 residues. The germline CDR1 and CDR2 sequences are MDHEN and SYDVKM. Trimming removed 5 bases at V and 8 bases at J, with 10 bases between.